The 15 T cell receptor beta chains in this list originate from one sample, sequenced in a study of OX40 agonist ivuxolimab in advanced cancers. Libraries were prepared by immunoSEQ multiplex PCR; TCRdb keeps only in-frame clonotypes and omits some of them. The sample has about 48,000 clones; 80% to 95% are singletons. The sequencing used CD4+ or CD8+ T cells sorted from blood, collected in a trial of the OX40 agonist ivuxolimab. The receptors shown here come from an adult with an advanced solid tumor such as melanoma, head and neck, liver or kidney cancer.

This chain connects TRBV6-1 to TRBJ2-7; 8 bases are shared with TRBD1. The junction had 6 bases not matched to a gene; V was cut back by 1 base and J by 7 bases. CDR3 length: 14 residues. Germline CDR1 is MNHNS and CDR2 is SASEGT. CDR3 sequence reads: CASSEGTGYWEQYF. The CDR3 DNA follows: TGTGCCAGCAGTGAAGGGACAGGGTATTGGGAGCAGTACTTC.

V and J are TRBV6-6 and TRBJ1-5; D is unresolved. Deletions cut 5 bases from V and 2 bases from J, with 10 bases between. Germline V gene lookup returns CDR1 MNHNY and CDR2 SVGAGI (reference sequence). This CDR3 contains 14 residues. CDR3 amino acids: CASSLRGGNQPQHF. The CDR3 nucleotides read TGTGCCAGCAGTCTCCGCGGGGGCAATCAGCCCCAGCATTTT.

Only a few counts were recorded for this clone. This chain links TRBV5-1 with TRBJ2-7; 8 nucleotides agree with TRBD2. The CDR3 contains 11 residues. Germline V gene lookup returns CDR1 SGHRS and CDR2 YFSETQ. Trimming at V came to 10 bases and at J to 4 bases, leaving 4 bases not matched to a gene. The CDR3 bases are TGCGCCCCCGGGGGGGAGTACGAGCAGTACGTC. Encoded protein: CAPGGEYEQYV.

The chain recombines TRBV27 with TRBJ1-1; D perhaps matches TRBD1 (6 bases). Trimming left V 9 bases short and J 0 bases short, with 17 bases between. CDR1 is MNHEY and CDR2 is SMNVEV in the germline V gene (reference sequence). This CDR3 comprises 15 residues. Here the CDR3 DNA reads TGTGCCAGGGAACAGGGATCCTACTTGAACACTGAAGCTTTCTTT. Translating it yields CAREQGSYLNTEAFF.

The chain is built from TRBV11-2 and TRBJ2-1, with D hard to call. CDR1 is SGHAT, CDR2 FQNNGV, per germline. V dropped 5 bases and J dropped 3 bases, with 17 bases sitting between them. The CDR3 sequence is 16 residues long. In DNA form, the CDR3 reads TGTGCCAGCAGCCCATCGTGGCAGGCCTTCTACAATGAGCAGTTCTTC. The encoded protein is CASSPSWQAFYNEQFF.

The chain is built from TRBV13 and TRBJ2-7, with D tentatively TRBD2 (5 bases). The CDR3 consists of 14 residues. Germline CDR1 reads PRHDT; CDR2 reads FYEKMQ (reference sequence). Trimming left V 3 bases short and J 0 bases short, with 9 bases between. CDR3 protein: CASSFGVSSYEQYV. CDR3 nucleotide sequence: TGTGCCAGCAGCTTCGGGGTGAGCTCCTACGAGCAGTACGTC.

CDR3 sequence (DNA): TGTGCCAGCAGCTCCCTGGAAAAGGATCTCTATGGCTACACCTTC. Encoded protein: CASSSLEKDLYGYTF. The rearrangement joins TRBV9 to TRBJ1-2; D gene uncertain. CDR3 size: 15 residues. V lost 4 bases, J lost 4 bases, and 17 bases lay in between. CDR1 and CDR2 (germline): SGDLS, YYNGEE.

V and J are TRBV11-2 and TRBJ1-2, with TRBD1 as a possible D gene (5 bases). In germline, CDR1 is SGHAT, CDR2 FQNNGV. V was pared by 1 base and J by 3 bases, with 18 bases between. CDR3 length: 17 residues. The CDR3 nucleotides are TGTGCCAGCAGCTTAGGACTAGCGACAGTATTGGACTATGGCTACACCTTC. This translates into CASSLGLATVLDYGYTF. Based on the CDR3 plus reference TRBV11-2 and TRBJ1-2, the full variable domain is EAGVAQSPRYKIIEKRQSVAFWCNPISGHATLYWYQQILGQGPKLLIQFQNNGVVDDSQLPKDRFSAERLKGVDSTLKIQPAKLEDSAVYLCASSLGLATVLDYGYTFGSGTRLTVV.

V usage is TRBV19 and J usage is TRBJ2-3, with D hard to call. Trimming cost V 6 bases and J 5 bases, with 9 bases left between them. Germline assignment: CDR1 LNHDA and CDR2 SQIVND (reference sequence). The CDR3 is 12 residues long. Here the CDR3 reads CASRGLEDTQYF. DNA for the CDR3: TGTGCCAGTAGGGGTTTAGAAGATACGCAGTATTTT.

The chain employs TRBV11-3 and TRBJ2-2; 9 nucleotides match TRBD1. Germline trimming cut 5 bases from V and 6 bases from J; bases unmatched to any gene: 4. The CDR3 is made up of 14 amino acids. In germline, CDR1 is SGHNT, CDR2 YENEEA. The CDR3 sequence is CASSHRQGAGELFF. The CDR3 bases are TGTGCCAGCAGCCATCGACAGGGGGCCGGGGAGCTGTTTTTT.

CDR3 nucleotide sequence: TGTGCCAGCAGCAAGCCCCATACAGGGGATAGCAATCAGCCCCAGCATTTT. Protein sequence: CASSKPHTGDSNQPQHF. This chain uses TRBV11-3 with TRBJ1-5, with 7 bases identical to TRBD1. Trimming cost V 5 bases and J 0 bases; bases outside gene matches: 10. This CDR3 region has 17 residues. CDR1 is SGHNT, CDR2 YENEEA, per germline.

The J gene is TRBJ2-5, the V gene TRBV6-1, with 12 bases fitting TRBD2. The V and J ends lost 4 bases and 4 bases, in that order; junction bases with no gene match: 7. CDR1 is MNHNS and CDR2 is SASEGT in the germline V gene. CDR3 length equals 16 residues. The CDR3 DNA follows: TGTGCCAGCAGTGGCTCTAGCGGGGGGGCCGGAGAGACCCAGTACTTC. It specifies CASSGSSGGAGETQYF.

Concerning this clone: The germline gene is not matched at one end of the junction; a read error may be the cause. The rearrangement links TRBV9 to TRBJ2-6; tentatively, D is TRBD1 or TRBD2 (5 bases each). CDR3 length: 14 residues. From germline, CDR1 is SGDLS and CDR2 YYNGEE. DNA of the CDR3: TGTGCCAGCAGCCGGGGCGGTCGGGCCGACGTCCTGACTTTC. Translation: CASSRGGRADVLTF.

The chain couples TRBV7-9 to TRBJ2-3, with D unclear. V was cut by 5 bases and J by 4 bases, with 16 bases left in between. The CDR3 is made up of 15 amino acids. Germline V CDR1 and CDR2: SEHNR, FQNEAQ (reference sequence). The CDR3 DNA reads as TGTGCCAGCAGCCCAGAGAGCGTGGCCGCAGATACGCAGTATTTT. Its protein is CASSPESVAADTQYF. Full variable domain (missing parts from reference TRBV7-9 and TRBJ2-3): DTGVSQNPRHKITKRGQNVTFRCDPISEHNRLYWYRQTLGQGPEFLTYFQNEAQLEKSRLLSDRFSAERPKGSFSTLEIQRTEQGDSAMYLCASSPESVAADTQYFGPGTRLTVL.

The chain links TRBV7-8 to TRBJ2-1, with a tentative D call TRBD1 (8 bases). This CDR3 has 15 residues. The V end was cut by 5 bases, the J end by 2 bases, with 13 bases between. Germline V gene sequence: CDR1 SGHVS, CDR2 FQNEAQ. CDR3 nucleotide sequence: TGTGCCAGCAGCCTACAGGGGGGGGCCTACAATGAGCAGTTCTTC. Translated, it gives CASSLQGGAYNEQFF.